This is a list of T cell receptor beta chains from one sample in a study of T cell responses to AZD1222 COVID-19 vaccine. Profiling relied on immunoSEQ multiplex PCR, and the TCRdb table lists in-frame clones only, not all of them. In the table there are about 150,000 clones, more than 85% of which are singletons. This specimen consisted of peripheral blood, obtained on day 0 of AZD1222 vaccination. The receptors shown here come from an adult in good health. CDR3s leave out the opening cysteine and the closing phenylalanine or tryptophan. Each record gives: V gene, CDR3 length, CDR3 protein.

V gene: TRBV3-1/TRBV3-2
CDR3 length: 11
CDR3 protein: ASRGTSTDTQY

V gene: TRBV20-1
CDR3 length: 9
CDR3 protein: SAIEGRTQY

V gene: TRBV9
CDR3 length: 17
CDR3 protein: ASSATIPGQGATNEKLF

V gene: TRBV28
CDR3 length: 11
CDR3 protein: ASGWGLREKLF

V gene: TRBV16
CDR3 length: 13
CDR3 protein: ASSQSRPSGSPLH

V gene: TRBV2
CDR3 length: 9
CDR3 protein: ASSEIYEQY

V gene: TRBV28
CDR3 length: 12
CDR3 protein: ASSPPYLNQPQH

V gene: TRBV12-3/TRBV12-4
CDR3 length: 11
CDR3 protein: ASSRSGMETQY

V gene: TRBV19
CDR3 length: 13
CDR3 protein: ASSIGTASTYEQY

V gene: TRBV19
CDR3 length: 12
CDR3 protein: ASSPQGRNEKLF

V gene: TRBV7-9
CDR3 length: 12
CDR3 protein: ASSFPRQELGYT

V gene: TRBV11-2
CDR3 length: 13
CDR3 protein: ASSLRHQANYGYT

V gene: TRBV7-2
CDR3 length: 14
CDR3 protein: ASSIGQYRSGDTQY

V gene: TRBV7-8
CDR3 length: 13
CDR3 protein: ASSLAGRGGSPLH

V gene: TRBV5-4
CDR3 length: 14
CDR3 protein: ASSLATRGRANEQF

V gene: TRBV5-1
CDR3 length: 15
CDR3 protein: ASSPGGVGSGANVLT

V gene: TRBV5-6
CDR3 length: 14
CDR3 protein: ASSLATSAQGGTQY